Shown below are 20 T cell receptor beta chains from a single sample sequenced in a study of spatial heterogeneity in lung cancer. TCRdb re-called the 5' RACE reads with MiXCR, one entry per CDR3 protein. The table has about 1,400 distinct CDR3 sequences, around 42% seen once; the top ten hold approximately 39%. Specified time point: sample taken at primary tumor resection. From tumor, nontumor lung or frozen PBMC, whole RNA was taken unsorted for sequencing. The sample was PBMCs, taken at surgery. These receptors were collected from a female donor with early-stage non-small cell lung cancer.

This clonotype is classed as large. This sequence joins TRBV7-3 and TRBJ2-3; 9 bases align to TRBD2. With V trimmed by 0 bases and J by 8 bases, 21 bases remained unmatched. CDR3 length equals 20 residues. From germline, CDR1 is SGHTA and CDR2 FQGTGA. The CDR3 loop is CASSLTGAWGLAPPSGTQYF. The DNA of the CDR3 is TGTGCCAGCAGCTTAACGGGGGCATGGGGACTAGCCCCCCCCTCTGGTACGCAGTATTTT.

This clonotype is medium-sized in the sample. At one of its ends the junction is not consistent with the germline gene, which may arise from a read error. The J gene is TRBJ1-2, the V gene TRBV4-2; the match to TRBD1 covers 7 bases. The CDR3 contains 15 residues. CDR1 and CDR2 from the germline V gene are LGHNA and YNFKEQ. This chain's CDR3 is CVSSEAGTANYGYTF. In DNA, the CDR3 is TGTGTCAGCAGCGAAGCCGGGACAGCAAACTATGGCTACACCTTC.

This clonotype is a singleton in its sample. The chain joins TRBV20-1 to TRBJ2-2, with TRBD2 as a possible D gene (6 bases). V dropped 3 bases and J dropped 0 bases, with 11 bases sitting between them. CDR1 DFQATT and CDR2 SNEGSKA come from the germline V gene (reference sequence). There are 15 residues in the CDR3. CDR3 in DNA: TGCAGTGCTAGTAGGGGACTCGCGAACACCGGGGAGCTGTTTTTT. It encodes CSASRGLANTGELFF.

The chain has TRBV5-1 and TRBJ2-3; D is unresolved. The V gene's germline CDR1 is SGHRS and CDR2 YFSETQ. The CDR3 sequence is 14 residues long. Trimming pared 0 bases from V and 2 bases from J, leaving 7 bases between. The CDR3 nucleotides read TGCGCCAGCAGCTTGGAAGGATACACAGATACGCAGTATTTT. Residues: CASSLEGYTDTQYF.

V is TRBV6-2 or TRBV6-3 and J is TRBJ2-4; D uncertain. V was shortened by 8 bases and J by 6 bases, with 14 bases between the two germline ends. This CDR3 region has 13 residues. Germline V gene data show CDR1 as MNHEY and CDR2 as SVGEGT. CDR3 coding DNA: TGTGCCAGCCTATCCCTTCCCCGAAACATTCAGTACTTC. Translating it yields CASLSLPRNIQYF.

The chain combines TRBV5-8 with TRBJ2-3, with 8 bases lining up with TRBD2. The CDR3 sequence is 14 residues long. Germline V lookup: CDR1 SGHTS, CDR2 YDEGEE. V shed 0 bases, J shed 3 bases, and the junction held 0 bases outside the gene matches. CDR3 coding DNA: TGTGCCAGCAGCTTGGGACTAGCGACAGATACGCAGTATTTT. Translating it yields CASSLGLATDTQYF. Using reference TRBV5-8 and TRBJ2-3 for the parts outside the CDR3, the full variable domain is EAGVTQSPTHLIKTRGQQATLRCSPISGHTSVYWYQQALGLGLQFLLWYDEGEERNRGNFPPRFSGRQFPNYSSELNVNALELEDSALYLCASSLGLATDTQYFGPGTRLTVL.

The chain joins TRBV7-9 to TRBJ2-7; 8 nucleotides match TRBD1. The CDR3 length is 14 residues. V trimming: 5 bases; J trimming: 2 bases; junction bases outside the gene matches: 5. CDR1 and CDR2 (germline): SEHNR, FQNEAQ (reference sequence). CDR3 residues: CASSGTGSTYEQYF. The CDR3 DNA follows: TGTGCCAGCAGCGGGACAGGATCCACCTACGAGCAGTACTTC. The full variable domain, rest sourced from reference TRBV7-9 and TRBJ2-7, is DTGVSQNPRHKITKRGQNVTFRCDPISEHNRLYWYRQTLGQGPEFLTYFQNEAQLEKSRLLSDRFSAERPKGSFSTLEIQRTEQGDSAMYLCASSGTGSTYEQYFGPGTRLTVT.

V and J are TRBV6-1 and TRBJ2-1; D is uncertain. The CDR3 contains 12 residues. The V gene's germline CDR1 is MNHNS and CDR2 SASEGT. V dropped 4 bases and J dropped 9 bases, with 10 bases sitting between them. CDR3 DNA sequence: TGTGCCAGCAGTGTAGCAGTTGGTGAGCAGTTCTTC. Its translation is CASSVAVGEQFF.

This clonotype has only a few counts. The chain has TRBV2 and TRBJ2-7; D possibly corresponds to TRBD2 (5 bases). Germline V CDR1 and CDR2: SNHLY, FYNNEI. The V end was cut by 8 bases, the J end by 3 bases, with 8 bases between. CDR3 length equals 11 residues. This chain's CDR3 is CASARGYEQYF. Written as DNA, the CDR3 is TGTGCCAGCGCCCGGGGCTACGAGCAGTACTTC.

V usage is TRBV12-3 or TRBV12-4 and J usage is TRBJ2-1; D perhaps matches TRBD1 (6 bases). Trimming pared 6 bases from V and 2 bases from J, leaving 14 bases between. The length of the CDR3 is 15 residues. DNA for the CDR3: TGTGCCAGCAGCCTGGGGGCAGGGGCCTACAATGAGCAGTTCTTC. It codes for CASSLGAGAYNEQFF.

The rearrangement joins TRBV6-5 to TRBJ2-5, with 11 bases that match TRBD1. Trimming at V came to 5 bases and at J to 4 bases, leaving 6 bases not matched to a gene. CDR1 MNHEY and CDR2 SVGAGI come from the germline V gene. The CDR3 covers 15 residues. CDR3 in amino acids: CASSAGTGGGETQYF. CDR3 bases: TGTGCCAGCAGTGCTGGGACAGGGGGAGGAGAGACCCAGTACTTC.

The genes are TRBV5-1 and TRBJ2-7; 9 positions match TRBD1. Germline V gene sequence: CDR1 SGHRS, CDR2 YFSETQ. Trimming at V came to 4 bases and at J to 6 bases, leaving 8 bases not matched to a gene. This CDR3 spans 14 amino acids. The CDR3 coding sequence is TGCGCCAGCAGCAGGGGACAGGGTGTGGGCGAGCAGTACTTC. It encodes CASSRGQGVGEQYF.

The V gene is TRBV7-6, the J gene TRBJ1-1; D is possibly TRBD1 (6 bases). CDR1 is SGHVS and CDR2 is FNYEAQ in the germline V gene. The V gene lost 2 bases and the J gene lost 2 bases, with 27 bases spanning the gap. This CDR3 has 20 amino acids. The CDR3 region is CASSLMASFRGQTDNTEAFF. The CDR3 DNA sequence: TGTGCCAGCAGCTTAATGGCTTCCTTCAGGGGACAAACAGATAACACTGAAGCTTTCTTT.

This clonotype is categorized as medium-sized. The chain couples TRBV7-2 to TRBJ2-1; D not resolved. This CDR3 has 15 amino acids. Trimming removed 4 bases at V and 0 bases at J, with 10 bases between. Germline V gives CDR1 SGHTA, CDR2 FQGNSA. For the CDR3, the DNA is TGTGCCAGCAGCTCTCGACTGAGCTCCTACAATGAGCAGTTCTTC. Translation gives CASSSRLSSYNEQFF.

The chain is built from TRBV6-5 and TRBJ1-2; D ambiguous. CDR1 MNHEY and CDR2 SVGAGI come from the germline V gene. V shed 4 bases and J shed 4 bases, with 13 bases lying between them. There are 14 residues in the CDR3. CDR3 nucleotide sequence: TGTGCCAGCAGTTCCCCCGGGTTGAGCTATGGCTACACCTTC. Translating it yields CASSSPGLSYGYTF.

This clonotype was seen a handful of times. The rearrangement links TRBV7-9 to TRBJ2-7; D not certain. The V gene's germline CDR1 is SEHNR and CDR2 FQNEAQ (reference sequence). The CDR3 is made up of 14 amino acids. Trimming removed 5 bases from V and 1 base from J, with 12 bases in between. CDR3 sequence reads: CASSPFHGSYEQYF. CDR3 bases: TGTGCCAGCAGCCCTTTTCATGGGTCCTACGAGCAGTACTTC.

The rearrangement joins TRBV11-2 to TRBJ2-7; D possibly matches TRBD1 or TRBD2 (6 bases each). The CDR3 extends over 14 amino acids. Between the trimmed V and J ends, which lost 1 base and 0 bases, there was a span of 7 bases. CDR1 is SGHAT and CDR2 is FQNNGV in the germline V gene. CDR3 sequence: CASSLGGASYEQYF. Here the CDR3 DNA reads TGTGCCAGCAGCTTAGGGGGGGCCTCCTACGAGCAGTACTTC.

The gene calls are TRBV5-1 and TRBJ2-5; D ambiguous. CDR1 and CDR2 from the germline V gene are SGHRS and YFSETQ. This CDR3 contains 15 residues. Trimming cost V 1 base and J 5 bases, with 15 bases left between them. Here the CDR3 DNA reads TGCGCCAGCAGCTTGACATCCCGAATTGAGGAGACCCAGTACTTC. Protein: CASSLTSRIEETQYF.

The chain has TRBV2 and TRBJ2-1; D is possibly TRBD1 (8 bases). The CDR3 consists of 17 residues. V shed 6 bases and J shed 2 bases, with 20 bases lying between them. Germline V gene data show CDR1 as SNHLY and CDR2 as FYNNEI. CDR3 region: CASSDPGQGGTYNEQFF. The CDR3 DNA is TGTGCCAGCAGCGATCCCGGACAGGGAGGGACCTACAATGAGCAGTTCTTC.

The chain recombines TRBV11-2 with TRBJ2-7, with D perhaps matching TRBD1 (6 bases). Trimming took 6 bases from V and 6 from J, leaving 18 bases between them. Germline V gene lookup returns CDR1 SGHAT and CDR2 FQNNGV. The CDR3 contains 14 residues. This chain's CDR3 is CASRTGDLPGEQYF. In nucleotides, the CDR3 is TGTGCCAGCAGGACAGGCGATCTCCCCGGCGAGCAGTACTTC. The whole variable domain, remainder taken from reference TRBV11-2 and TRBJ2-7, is EAGVAQSPRYKIIEKRQSVAFWCNPISGHATLYWYQQILGQGPKLLIQFQNNGVVDDSQLPKDRFSAERLKGVDSTLKIQPAKLEDSAVYLCASRTGDLPGEQYFGPGTRLTVT.